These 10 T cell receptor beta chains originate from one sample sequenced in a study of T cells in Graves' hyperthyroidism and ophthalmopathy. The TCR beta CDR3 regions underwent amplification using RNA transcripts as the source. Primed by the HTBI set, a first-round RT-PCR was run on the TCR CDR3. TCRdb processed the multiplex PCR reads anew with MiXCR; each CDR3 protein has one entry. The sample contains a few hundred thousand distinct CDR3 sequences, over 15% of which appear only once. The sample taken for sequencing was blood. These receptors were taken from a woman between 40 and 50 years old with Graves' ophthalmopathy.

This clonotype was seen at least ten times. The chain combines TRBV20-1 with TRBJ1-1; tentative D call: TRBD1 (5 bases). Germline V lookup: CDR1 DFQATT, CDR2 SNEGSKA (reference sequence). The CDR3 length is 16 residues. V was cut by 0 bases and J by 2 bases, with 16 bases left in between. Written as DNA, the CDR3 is TGCAGTGCTAGAGATTGGGGGGAGGCACGAAACACTGAAGCTTTCTTT. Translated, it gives CSARDWGEARNTEAFF.

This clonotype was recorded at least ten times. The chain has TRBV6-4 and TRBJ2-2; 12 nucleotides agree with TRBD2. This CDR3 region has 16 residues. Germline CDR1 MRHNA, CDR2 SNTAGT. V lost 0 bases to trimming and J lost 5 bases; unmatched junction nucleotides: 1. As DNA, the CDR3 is TGTGCCAGCAGTGACTCCGGGACTAGCGGGACCGGGGAGCTGTTTTTT. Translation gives CASSDSGTSGTGELFF.

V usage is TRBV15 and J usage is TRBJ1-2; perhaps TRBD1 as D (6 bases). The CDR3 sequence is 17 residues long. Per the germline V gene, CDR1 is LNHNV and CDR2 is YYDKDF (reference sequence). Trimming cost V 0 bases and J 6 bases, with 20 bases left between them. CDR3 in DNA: TGTGCCACCAGCAGAGATCGGGTCCCCGGCAGGGGAGATGGCTACACCTTC. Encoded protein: CATSRDRVPGRGDGYTF.

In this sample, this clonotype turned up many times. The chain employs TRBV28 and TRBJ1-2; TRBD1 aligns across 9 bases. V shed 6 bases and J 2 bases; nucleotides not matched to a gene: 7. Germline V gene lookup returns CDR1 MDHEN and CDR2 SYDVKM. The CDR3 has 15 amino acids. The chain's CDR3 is CASRPTGGENYGYTF. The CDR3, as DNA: TGTGCCAGCAGACCTACAGGGGGCGAGAACTATGGCTACACCTTC.

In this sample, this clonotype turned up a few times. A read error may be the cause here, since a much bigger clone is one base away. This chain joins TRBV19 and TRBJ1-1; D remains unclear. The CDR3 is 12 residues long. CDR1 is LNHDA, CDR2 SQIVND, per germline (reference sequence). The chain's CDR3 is CAGSTLNTEAFF. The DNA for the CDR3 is TGTGCCGGTAGTACCCTGAACACTGAAGCTTTCTTT.

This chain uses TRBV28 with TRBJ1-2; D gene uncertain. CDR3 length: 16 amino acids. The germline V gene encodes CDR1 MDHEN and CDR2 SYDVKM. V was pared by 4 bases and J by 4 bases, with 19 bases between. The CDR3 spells CASSSPTKPQIYGYTF. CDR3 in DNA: TGTGCCAGCAGTTCCCCGACGAAACCTCAAATCTATGGCTACACCTTC.

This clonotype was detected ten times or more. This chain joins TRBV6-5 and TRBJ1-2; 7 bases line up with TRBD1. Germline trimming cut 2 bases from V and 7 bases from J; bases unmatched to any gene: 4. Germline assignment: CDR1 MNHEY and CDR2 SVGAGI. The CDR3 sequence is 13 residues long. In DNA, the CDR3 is TGTGCCAGCAGTTACGAGGGGGCCGCTGGCTACACCTTC. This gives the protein CASSYEGAAGYTF.

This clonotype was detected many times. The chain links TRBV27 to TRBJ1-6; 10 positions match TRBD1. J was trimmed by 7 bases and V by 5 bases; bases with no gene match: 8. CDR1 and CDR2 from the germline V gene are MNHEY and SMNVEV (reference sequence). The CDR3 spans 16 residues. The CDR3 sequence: CASSPRTGGGNSPLHF. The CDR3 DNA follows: TGTGCCAGCAGTCCTCGGACAGGGGGAGGAAATTCACCCCTCCACTTT.

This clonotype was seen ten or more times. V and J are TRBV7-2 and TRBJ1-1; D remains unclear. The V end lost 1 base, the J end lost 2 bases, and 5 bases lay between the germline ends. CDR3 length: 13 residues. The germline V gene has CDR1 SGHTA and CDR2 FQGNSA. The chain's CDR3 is CASSLEQNTEAFF. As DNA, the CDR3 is TGTGCCAGCAGCTTAGAACAAAACACTGAAGCTTTCTTT.

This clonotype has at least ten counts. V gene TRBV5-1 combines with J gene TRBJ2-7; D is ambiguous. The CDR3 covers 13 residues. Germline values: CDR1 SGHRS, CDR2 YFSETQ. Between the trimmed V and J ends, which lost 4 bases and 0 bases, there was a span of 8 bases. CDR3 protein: CASSPQNSYEQYF. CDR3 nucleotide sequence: TGCGCCAGCAGCCCCCAGAACTCCTACGAGCAGTACTTC.